This T cell receptor beta chain emerged from a study of blood T cell repertoires in COVID-19. Recruited during active infection, patients (from Seattle) were subsequently followed longitudinally. Authors' analysis steps: Researchers report that nucleated cell counts were estimated from reference gene primer amplification. TCRdb keeps only in-frame clones here, not all; method: immunoSEQ multiplex PCR. That table is the source of V, J and clone size, and D and trimming were worked out from the DNA. The table records tens of thousands of clones, 84% of them present only once. Germline V gene lookup returns CDR1 SGHRS and CDR2 YFSETQ. Trimming shortened V by 5 bases and J by 7 bases, and 19 bases separated the two germline ends. This CDR3 is built from 14 residues.

The chain combines TRBV5-1 with TRBJ2-7; D possibly corresponds to TRBD1 (6 bases). This receptor was taken from a man aged 55 to 70 with COVID-19, enrolled during active disease. Sequencing input: peripheral blood. The CDR3 sequence is CASRGSQGPAEQYF. CDR3 bases: TGCGCCAGCAGAGGTTCGCAGGGGCCCGCTGAGCAGTACTTC.